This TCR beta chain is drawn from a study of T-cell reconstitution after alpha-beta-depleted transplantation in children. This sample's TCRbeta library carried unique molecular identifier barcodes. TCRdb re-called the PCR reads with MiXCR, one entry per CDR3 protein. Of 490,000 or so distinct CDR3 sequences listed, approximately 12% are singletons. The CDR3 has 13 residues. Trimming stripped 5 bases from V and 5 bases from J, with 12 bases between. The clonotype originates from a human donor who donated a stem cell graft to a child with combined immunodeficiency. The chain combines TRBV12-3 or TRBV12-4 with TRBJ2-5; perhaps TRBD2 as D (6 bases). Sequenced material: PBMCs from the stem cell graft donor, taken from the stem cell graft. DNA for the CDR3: TGTGCCAGCAGTAGCGAAGGGAGGGAGACCCAGTACTTC. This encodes CASSSEGRETQYF.